Below, 2 T cell receptor beta chains from the same sample are listed, as sequenced in a study of shared clonotypes between healthy human individuals. Produced via immunoSEQ multiplex PCR; TCRdb's table is partial and in-frame only. The data contain about 2.4 million clones, around 94% of them singletons. Material for sequencing was naive CD4+ T cells sorted from blood. As to subset: CD45RA+ positively selected. The source of these receptors is a man aged 18 to 29 in good health.

The chain carries TRBV6-1 and TRBJ1-3; D is uncertain. CDR3 length: 13 amino acids. Trimming removed 2 bases at V and 3 bases at J, with 5 bases between. Germline V gene sequence: CDR1 MNHNS, CDR2 SASEGT. The CDR3: CASSESDGNTIYF. The CDR3 nucleotides read TGTGCCAGCAGTGAATCCGATGGAAACACCATATATTTT.

The chain has TRBV2 and TRBJ2-1; perhaps TRBD1 as D (6 bases). The CDR3 sequence is 13 residues long. Trimming cost V 1 base and J 15 bases, with 16 bases left between them. Germline assignment: CDR1 SNHLY and CDR2 FYNNEI. The CDR3 DNA reads TGTGCCAGCAGTGAAGACGGACCCGGGACAACGTTCTTC. Residues: CASSEDGPGTTFF.